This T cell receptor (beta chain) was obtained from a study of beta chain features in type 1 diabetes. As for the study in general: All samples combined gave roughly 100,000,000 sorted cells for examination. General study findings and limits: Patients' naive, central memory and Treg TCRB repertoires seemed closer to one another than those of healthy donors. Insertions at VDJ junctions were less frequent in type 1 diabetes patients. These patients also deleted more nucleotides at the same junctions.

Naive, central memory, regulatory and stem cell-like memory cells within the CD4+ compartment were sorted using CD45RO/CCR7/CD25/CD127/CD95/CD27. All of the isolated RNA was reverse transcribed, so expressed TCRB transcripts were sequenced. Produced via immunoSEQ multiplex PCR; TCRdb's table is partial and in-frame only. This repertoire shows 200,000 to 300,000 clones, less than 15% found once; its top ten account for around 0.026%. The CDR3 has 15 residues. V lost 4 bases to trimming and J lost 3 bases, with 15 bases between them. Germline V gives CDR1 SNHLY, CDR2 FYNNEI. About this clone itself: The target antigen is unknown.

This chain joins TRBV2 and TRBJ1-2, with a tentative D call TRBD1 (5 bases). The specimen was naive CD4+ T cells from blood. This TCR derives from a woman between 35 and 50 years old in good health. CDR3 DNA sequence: TGTGCCAGCAGTGCAGGGAGGTGGCTCGACTATGGCTACACCTTC. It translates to CASSAGRWLDYGYTF.